This TCR beta chain was captured in a study of graft-versus-host responses after intestinal transplantation. For the study at large: As for transplant type, recipients had multivisceral, liver-intestinal, or isolated intestinal grafts. Tacrolimus and steroids were given for around three years to all recipients after anti-thymocyte globulin induction. Study conclusions and caveats: Recipient bone marrow held GvH clones, some seen earlier in ileum or blood. Within the allografts of patients who had graft-donor T cell macrochimerism, graft-versus-host to host-versus-graft clonal ratios were high.

A note on this clone: What it binds is unknown.

The table came from immunoSEQ multiplex PCR; TCRdb's copy has only in-frame clones and leaves some out. The table includes roughly 120,000 clones, over 85% detected once. The CDR3 extends over 16 amino acids. Germline loops: CDR1 MDHEN, CDR2 SYDVKM. Germline trimming cut 8 bases from V and 1 base from J; bases unmatched to any gene: 4. The rearrangement links TRBV28 to TRBJ2-6, with 11 nucleotides matching TRBD1. This TCR derives from a human donor who received an intestinal transplant. The specimen comprised unstimulated CD4+ T cells sorted from spleen or lymph node cells, sampled before intestinal transplant. The CDR3 DNA follows: TGTGCCAGCGGCGGGACAGGGGGTTCTGGGGCCAACGTCCTGACTTTC. This encodes CASGGTGGSGANVLTF.